The 9 T cell receptor beta chains presented below share a single source sample, sequenced in a study of blood T cell repertoires in COVID-19. Generated by immunoSEQ multiplex PCR, the TCRdb table keeps only in-frame clones and is missing some. The sample yields approximately 180,000 clones, about 88% seen once. The sample consisted of PBMCs or T cells enriched from blood (not recorded which). The origin of the receptors is a middle-aged woman with acute COVID-19.

V usage is TRBV2 and J usage is TRBJ1-2; the match to TRBD1 covers 10 bases. Germline V gives CDR1 SNHLY, CDR2 FYNNEI. This CDR3 is 16 amino acids long. V gave up 1 base and J gave up 4 bases; unmatched junction bases: 6. The CDR3 loop is CASSEVVTGGGYGYTF. The DNA for the CDR3 is TGTGCCAGCAGTGAAGTGGTGACAGGGGGCGGCTATGGCTACACCTTC.

The chain carries TRBV5-6 and TRBJ1-6; a possible D gene is TRBD1 (5 bases). CDR3 length: 14 amino acids. V was cut by 1 base and J by 9 bases, with 11 bases left in between. Germline lookup yields CDR1 SGHDT and CDR2 YYEEEE. The CDR3 sequence: CASSLTRDSSPLHF. DNA for the CDR3: TGTGCCAGCAGCTTGACCAGGGATAGTTCACCCCTCCACTTT.

The chain carries TRBV5-1 and TRBJ2-7; 10 bases match TRBD1. Per the germline V gene, CDR1 is SGHRS and CDR2 is YFSETQ. Unmatched junction bases numbered 6, after V lost 4 bases and J lost 2 bases. The CDR3 totals 15 residues. CDR3 amino acids: CASSTRTGGAYEQYF. The CDR3 nucleotides read TGCGCCAGCAGCACAAGGACAGGGGGGGCCTACGAGCAGTACTTC.

This rearrangement joins TRBV3-1 (or the pseudogene TRBV3-2) to TRBJ1-4; 10 bases align to TRBD1. Trimming removed 1 base from V and 5 bases from J; junction bases left unmatched: 10. The CDR3 runs 18 residues. The V gene's germline CDR1 is LGHDT and CDR2 YNNKEL (reference sequence). CDR3 bases: TGTGCCAGCAGCCAAGTATCCGGGTTGGGACAGGGGAATGAAAAACTGTTTTTT. It codes for CASSQVSGLGQGNEKLFF.

The V call is TRBV4-1, the J call TRBJ2-3; unclear D gene. CDR3 length equals 15 residues. V lost 0 bases, J lost 4 bases, and 11 bases lay in between. Per the germline V gene, CDR1 is MGHRA and CDR2 is YSYEKL. The CDR3 protein is CASSQESLDSDTQYF. The CDR3 DNA is TGCGCCAGCAGCCAAGAGTCTCTAGATTCAGATACGCAGTATTTT.

V gene TRBV5-1 combines with J gene TRBJ2-3, with 11 bases lining up with TRBD1. The junction had 6 bases not matched to a gene; V was cut back by 4 bases and J by 2 bases. The CDR3 spans 16 residues. The germline V gene has CDR1 SGHRS and CDR2 YFSETQ. The CDR3 loop reads CASSRDRGGNTDTQYF. CDR3 in DNA: TGCGCCAGCAGCCGGGACAGGGGGGGAAACACAGATACGCAGTATTTT. The variable domain in full, completed from reference TRBV5-1 and TRBJ2-3, reads KAGVTQTPRYLIKTRGQQVTLSCSPISGHRSVSWYQQTPGQGLQFLFEYFSETQRNKGNFPGRFSGRQFSNSRSEMNVSTLELGDSALYLCASSRDRGGNTDTQYFGPGTRLTVL.

In DNA form, the CDR3 reads TGCGCCAGCAGCTTGACGGCTATCCAAGGGGGTTCACCCCTCCACTTT. Translated, it gives CASSLTAIQGGSPLHF. The chain recombines TRBV5-1 with TRBJ1-6; D possibly corresponds to TRBD1 (6 bases). The germline gives CDR1 SGHRS, CDR2 YFSETQ. Trimming cost V 1 base and J 9 bases, with 17 bases left between them. The CDR3 totals 16 residues.

The chain is built from TRBV2 and TRBJ2-1; 8 bases agree with TRBD1. The CDR3 runs 14 residues. V was clipped by 6 bases and J by 5 bases; unmatched bases: 6. The V gene's germline CDR1 is SNHLY and CDR2 FYNNEI. CDR3 residues: CASSWTGFDNEQFF. The CDR3 nucleotides are TGTGCCAGCAGCTGGACAGGGTTTGACAATGAGCAGTTCTTC.

This sequence joins TRBV6-1 and TRBJ2-1; 9 bases are shared with TRBD2. The CDR3 length is 16 residues. Per the germline V gene, CDR1 is MNHNS and CDR2 is SASEGT. V dropped 1 base and J dropped 2; count of bases not matched to a gene: 3. The CDR3 DNA follows: TGTGCCAGCAGTGAAGTTAGCGGGGGCCCCTACAATGAGCAGTTCTTC. Translating gives CASSEVSGGPYNEQFF.